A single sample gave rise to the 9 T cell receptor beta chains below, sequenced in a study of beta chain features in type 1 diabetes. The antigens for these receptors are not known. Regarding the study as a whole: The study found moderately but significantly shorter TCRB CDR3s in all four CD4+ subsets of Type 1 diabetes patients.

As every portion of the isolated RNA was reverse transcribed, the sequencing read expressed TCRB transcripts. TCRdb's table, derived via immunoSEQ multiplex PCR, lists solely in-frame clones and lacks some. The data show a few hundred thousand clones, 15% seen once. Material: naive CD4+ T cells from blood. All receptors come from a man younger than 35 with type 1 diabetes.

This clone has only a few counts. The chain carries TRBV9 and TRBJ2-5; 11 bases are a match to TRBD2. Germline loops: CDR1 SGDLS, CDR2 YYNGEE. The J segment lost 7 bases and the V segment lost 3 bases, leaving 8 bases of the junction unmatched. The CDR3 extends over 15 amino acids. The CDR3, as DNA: TGTGCCAGCAGCGAGACTAGCGGGATGAAAGCGACCCAGTACTTC. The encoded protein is CASSETSGMKATQYF.

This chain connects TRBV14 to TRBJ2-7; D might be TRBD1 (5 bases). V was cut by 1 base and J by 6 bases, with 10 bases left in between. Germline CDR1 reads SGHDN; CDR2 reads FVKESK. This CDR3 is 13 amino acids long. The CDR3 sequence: CASSQGYRGEQYF. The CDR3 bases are TGTGCCAGCAGCCAAGGTTATAGGGGCGAGCAGTACTTC.

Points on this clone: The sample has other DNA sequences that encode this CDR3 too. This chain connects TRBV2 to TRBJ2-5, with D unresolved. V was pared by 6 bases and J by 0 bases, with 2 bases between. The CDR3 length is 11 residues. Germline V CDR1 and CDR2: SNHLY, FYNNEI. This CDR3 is CASSYQETQYF. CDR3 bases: TGTGCCAGCAGCTACCAAGAGACCCAGTACTTC.

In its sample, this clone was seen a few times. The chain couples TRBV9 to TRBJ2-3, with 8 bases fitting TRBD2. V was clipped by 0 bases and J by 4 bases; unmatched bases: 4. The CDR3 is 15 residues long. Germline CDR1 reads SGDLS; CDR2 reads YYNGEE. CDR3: CASSVALAGSDTQYF. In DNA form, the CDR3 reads TGTGCCAGCAGCGTAGCCCTAGCGGGTTCAGATACGCAGTATTTT. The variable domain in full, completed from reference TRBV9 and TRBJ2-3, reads DSGVTQTPKHLITATGQRVTLRCSPRSGDLSVYWYQQSLDQGLQFLIQYYNGEERAKGNILERFSAQQFPDLHSELNLSSLELGDSALYFCASSVALAGSDTQYFGPGTRLTVL.

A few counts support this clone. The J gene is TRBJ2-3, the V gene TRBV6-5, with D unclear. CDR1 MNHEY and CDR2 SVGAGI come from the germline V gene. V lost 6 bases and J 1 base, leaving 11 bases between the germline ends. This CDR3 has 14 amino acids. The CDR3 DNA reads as TGTGCCAGCAGCTCTCTTGAGCGCACAGATACGCAGTATTTT. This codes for CASSSLERTDTQYF.

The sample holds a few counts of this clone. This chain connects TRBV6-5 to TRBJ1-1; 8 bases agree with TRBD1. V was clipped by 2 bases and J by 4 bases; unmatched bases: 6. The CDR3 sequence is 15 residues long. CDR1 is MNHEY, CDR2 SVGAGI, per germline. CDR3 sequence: CASSYAGGSGTEAFF. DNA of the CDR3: TGTGCCAGCAGTTACGCAGGGGGCTCGGGCACTGAAGCTTTCTTT.

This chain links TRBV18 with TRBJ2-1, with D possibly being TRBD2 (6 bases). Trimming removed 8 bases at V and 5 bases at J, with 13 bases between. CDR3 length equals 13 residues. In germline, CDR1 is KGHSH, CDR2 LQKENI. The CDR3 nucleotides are TGTGCCAGCCGGGACTCCCTAGACAATGAGCAGTTCTTC. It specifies CASRDSLDNEQFF.

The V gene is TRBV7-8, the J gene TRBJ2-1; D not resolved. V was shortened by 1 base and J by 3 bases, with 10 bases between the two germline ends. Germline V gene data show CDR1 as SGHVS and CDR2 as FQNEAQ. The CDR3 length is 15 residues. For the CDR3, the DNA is TGTGCCAGCAGCTTAGGCACGGTTCGCTACAATGAGCAGTTCTTC. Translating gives CASSLGTVRYNEQFF.

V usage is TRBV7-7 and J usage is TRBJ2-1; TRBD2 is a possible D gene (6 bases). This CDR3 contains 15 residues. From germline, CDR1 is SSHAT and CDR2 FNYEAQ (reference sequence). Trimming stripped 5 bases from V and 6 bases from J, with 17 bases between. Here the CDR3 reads CASSPPGTPFNEQFF. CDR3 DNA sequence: TGTGCCAGCAGCCCCCCCGGGACTCCGTTCAATGAGCAGTTCTTC.